Listed below are T cell receptor beta chains from one sample, sequenced in a study of shared clonotypes between healthy human individuals. Produced via immunoSEQ multiplex PCR; TCRdb's table is partial and in-frame only. Here the sample spans some 790,000 clones, 55% to 80% being singletons. The sequenced sample consisted of memory CD4+ T cells sorted from blood. The receptors were gathered from a woman in her 30s in good health. The CDR3 runs from the conserved cysteine through the conserved F or W. Fields, in order: CDR3 DNA, CDR3 protein, J gene, clone size, V gene, D gene. D genes are given only for firm matches. Clone size is stated in some rows and not others, as once, few, many or a class when expanded.

DNA: TGTGCCAGCAGTTTATCAACCACCGGGGAGCTGTTTTTT
CDR3: CASSLSTTGELFF
J: TRBJ2-2
size: many
V: TRBV27
D: .

DNA: TGTGCCAGCAGCTTGGAAGTTGTCTACGAGCAGTACTTC
CDR3: CASSLEVVYEQYF
J: TRBJ2-7
size: .
V: TRBV5-4
D: .

DNA: TGTGCCTGGCACCCTCCGAACACCGGGGAGCTGTTTTTT
CDR3: CAWHPPNTGELFF
J: TRBJ2-2
size: .
V: TRBV30
D: .

DNA: TGCAGCGTTGATAAGGGGACAGGGGGCGGCACTGAAGCTTTCTTT
CDR3: CSVDKGTGGGTEAFF
J: TRBJ1-1
size: .
V: TRBV29-1
D: TRBD1

DNA: TGTGCCAGCAGCTTAGGTCCAGAACAAGAGACCCAGTACTTC
CDR3: CASSLGPEQETQYF
J: TRBJ2-5
size: .
V: TRBV7-6
D: .

DNA: TGTGCCAGCAGATCCGGGCCCTACGAGCAGTACTTC
CDR3: CASRSGPYEQYF
J: TRBJ2-7
size: .
V: TRBV28
D: .

DNA: TGCGCCAGCAGCTTGGTACTAGCGGAAGCGGATGAGCAGTTCTTC
CDR3: CASSLVLAEADEQFF
J: TRBJ2-1
size: few
V: TRBV5-1
D: TRBD2

DNA: TGCGCCAGCAGCTTGTTGTTTCAGGGCCAGAACACTGAAGCTTTCTTT
CDR3: CASSLLFQGQNTEAFF
J: TRBJ1-1
size: .
V: TRBV5-1
D: .

DNA: TGTGCCAGCAGGAGGTACGGGGTGGGGAACACTGAAGCTTTCTTT
CDR3: CASRRYGVGNTEAFF
J: TRBJ1-1
size: .
V: TRBV5-6
D: .

DNA: TGTGCCATCAGTCAGGGAGGATTTGGTACTGAAGCTTTCTTT
CDR3: CAISQGGFGTEAFF
J: TRBJ1-1
size: .
V: TRBV10-3
D: .

DNA: TGTGCCAGCAGACAGGGATCCGAAAAACTGTTTTTT
CDR3: CASRQGSEKLFF
J: TRBJ1-4
size: .
V: TRBV6-5
D: .

DNA: TGTGCCAGCAGCTTGGATAGGGGGGGCGCGGGAACTTTCTTT
CDR3: CASSLDRGGAGTFF
J: TRBJ1-1
size: .
V: TRBV11-2
D: .

DNA: TGTGCCAGCTGGACCCCTCAACAGGGAAGGACTGAAGCTTTCTTT
CDR3: CASWTPQQGRTEAFF
J: TRBJ1-1
size: .
V: TRBV18
D: .

DNA: TGTGCCAGCAGCTTTCGGGACAGGGACGGCGAGCAGTTCTTC
CDR3: CASSFRDRDGEQFF
J: TRBJ2-1
size: .
V: TRBV5-4
D: TRBD1

DNA: TGTGCCAGCAGTTACTCGCTGGGAACCGGGGAGCTGTTTTTT
CDR3: CASSYSLGTGELFF
J: TRBJ2-2
size: .
V: TRBV6-5
D: .

DNA: TGTGCCAGCAGCCAGAGGGCCGGAGCTAGCACAGATACGCAGTATTTT
CDR3: CASSQRAGASTDTQYF
J: TRBJ2-3
size: .
V: TRBV14
D: .

DNA: TGCGCCAGCAGCGGTTCTAGCGGGAGGCACTACGAGCAGTACTTC
CDR3: CASSGSSGRHYEQYF
J: TRBJ2-7
size: .
V: TRBV5-1
D: TRBD2

DNA: TGTGCCTGGAGTCTGGAGGCAGGGAGCACAGATACGCAGTATTTT
CDR3: CAWSLEAGSTDTQYF
J: TRBJ2-3
size: .
V: TRBV30
D: .

DNA: TGTGCCAGCAGTTTAAGGACAGGCTACGAGCAGTACTTC
CDR3: CASSLRTGYEQYF
J: TRBJ2-7
size: few
V: TRBV27
D: TRBD1

DNA: TGCGCCAGCAGCCAAGGGGACTACCAAGAGACCCAGTACTTC
CDR3: CASSQGDYQETQYF
J: TRBJ2-5
size: .
V: TRBV4-1
D: .

DNA: TGTGCCATCGGGGACAGCTATGGCTACACCTTC
CDR3: CAIGDSYGYTF
J: TRBJ1-2
size: .
V: TRBV10-3
D: TRBD1

DNA: TGCGCCAGCAGCGCCCGGCAGGGTATGAACACTGAAGCTTTCTTT
CDR3: CASSARQGMNTEAFF
J: TRBJ1-1
size: .
V: TRBV5-1
D: .

DNA: TGTGCCAGCAGCTTTCGTATCTCGATTGTAGGCACCGCTAATGAAAAACTGTTTTTT
CDR3: CASSFRISIVGTANEKLFF
J: TRBJ1-4
size: .
V: TRBV7-8
D: .

DNA: TGTGCCAGCACCCCGGGACACCAAAACACTGAAGCTTTCTTT
CDR3: CASTPGHQNTEAFF
J: TRBJ1-1
size: many
V: TRBV28
D: .

DNA: TGTGCCAGCTCACACGGGACGGAAAAGCTACGAGCGAACTTC
CDR3: CASSHGTEKLRANF
J: TRBJ2-7
size: few
V: TRBV18
D: .

DNA: TGTGCCAGCAGTACTTACAGGGGTCGTGAGACCCAGTACTTC
CDR3: CASSTYRGRETQYF
J: TRBJ2-5
size: few
V: TRBV28
D: TRBD1

DNA: TGTGCCAGCACTGCAGGGGTTACCTCCTACGAGCAGTACTTC
CDR3: CASTAGVTSYEQYF
J: TRBJ2-7
size: .
V: TRBV7-9
D: .

DNA: TGCAGTGCTAGAGCGGGAGACCAGCAGTACTTC
CDR3: CSARAGDQQYF
J: TRBJ2-7
size: .
V: TRBV20-1
D: .

DNA: TGTGCCAGCAGCCAAGGGGAGTGGAATGAGCAGTTCTTC
CDR3: CASSQGEWNEQFF
J: TRBJ2-1
size: .
V: TRBV4-2
D: .

DNA: TGTGCCAGCAGTGCGACAGGGGTATCCAGCTACGAGCAGTACTTC
CDR3: CASSATGVSSYEQYF
J: TRBJ2-7
size: .
V: TRBV27
D: TRBD1

DNA: TGCGCCAGCAGCTTCTTTCAGGGTGCAGATACGCAGTATTTT
CDR3: CASSFFQGADTQYF
J: TRBJ2-3
size: .
V: TRBV5-1
D: .

DNA: TGCGCCAGCACCGGGGCAGGGGGCAACACCGGGGAGCTGTTTTTT
CDR3: CASTGAGGNTGELFF
J: TRBJ2-2
size: .
V: TRBV5-1
D: TRBD1

DNA: TGTGCCACCGACTTCGACAGGATACTTGAAGCTTTCTTT
CDR3: CATDFDRILEAFF
J: TRBJ1-1
size: .
V: TRBV7-9
D: .

DNA: TGTGCCAGCAGCGTAGTGTCGGGAGGCACAGATACGCAGTATTTT
CDR3: CASSVVSGGTDTQYF
J: TRBJ2-3
size: .
V: TRBV9
D: .

DNA: TGTGCCAGCAACGGCGGTTTAATGTACGAGCAGTACTTC
CDR3: CASNGGLMYEQYF
J: TRBJ2-7
size: .
V: TRBV28
D: .

DNA: TGTGCCAGCAGTCCCAGCGGGCGGGGGCCCTACGAGCAGTACTTC
CDR3: CASSPSGRGPYEQYF
J: TRBJ2-7
size: .
V: TRBV28
D: .

DNA: TGTGCCAGCCGGGACAGAGGATCCTACGAGCAGTACTTC
CDR3: CASRDRGSYEQYF
J: TRBJ2-7
size: .
V: TRBV6-5
D: TRBD1

DNA: TGTGCCAGCAGCCGCGTAGATAGACCTTCCTACGAGCAGTACTTC
CDR3: CASSRVDRPSYEQYF
J: TRBJ2-7
size: .
V: TRBV9
D: .

DNA: TGTGCCAGCAGCGTAGTCCAGGGGAACACTGAAGCTTTCTTT
CDR3: CASSVVQGNTEAFF
J: TRBJ1-1
size: .
V: TRBV9
D: .

DNA: TGTGCCAGCAGAGGACAGGGGGGTAAGGGAAACACCATATATTTT
CDR3: CASRGQGGKGNTIYF
J: TRBJ1-3
size: .
V: TRBV28
D: TRBD1

DNA: TGTGCCAGCAGTCCCCTAGCGGGCTTCGCCGGGGAGCTGTTTTTT
CDR3: CASSPLAGFAGELFF
J: TRBJ2-2
size: few
V: TRBV2
D: TRBD2

DNA: TGTGCCAGCAGCTTAAGGAGCGGGAGAGAAAATGAGCAGTTCTTC
CDR3: CASSLRSGRENEQFF
J: TRBJ2-1
size: few
V: TRBV11-2
D: TRBD2

DNA: TGTGCTAGTGGTTTGGTACTCCCACTAGCGGGAGTGAGCACAGATACGCAGTATTTT
CDR3: CASGLVLPLAGVSTDTQYF
J: TRBJ2-3
size: .
V: TRBV12-5
D: TRBD2

DNA: TGTGCCAGCAGCCCACCGGGCGGGAGGGCCGGTAGCACAGATACGCAGTATTTT
CDR3: CASSPPGGRAGSTDTQYF
J: TRBJ2-3
size: .
V: TRBV5-6
D: TRBD2

DNA: TGTGCCAGCAGTTTTTCAGGGGGGACTGGAAACACCATATATTTT
CDR3: CASSFSGGTGNTIYF
J: TRBJ1-3
size: .
V: TRBV28
D: TRBD1

DNA: TGTGCCAGCTCACTCGGGCAGTGGACTAGCGGGAGTCGGGATACGCAGTATTTT
CDR3: CASSLGQWTSGSRDTQYF
J: TRBJ2-3
size: once
V: TRBV18
D: TRBD2

DNA: TGTGCCAGCAGCAGAGGGGGATCTAGGGGGCTTAAAACAGATACGCAGTATTTT
CDR3: CASSRGGSRGLKTDTQYF
J: TRBJ2-3
size: .
V: TRBV28
D: TRBD1

DNA: TGTGCCAGCAGTGCATCCGGGACTCCGAATCGGACTGAAGCTTTCTTT
CDR3: CASSASGTPNRTEAFF
J: TRBJ1-1
size: .
V: TRBV28
D: .